Each of the 26 T cell receptor beta chains below was sequenced from the same sample in a study of blood T cell repertoires in COVID-19. Generated by immunoSEQ multiplex PCR, the TCRdb table keeps only in-frame clones and is missing some. Found here are around 130,000 clones, roughly 78% of them singletons; the top ten hold 16%. The sequencing input was peripheral blood. The receptor source for this set is a man between 60 and 75 years old with active or convalescent COVID-19.

This chain uses TRBV18 with TRBJ2-5; 12 bases fit TRBD2. The CDR3 totals 18 residues. With 1 base clipped from V and 7 bases from J, the junction kept 13 bases outside the gene matches. Germline lookup yields CDR1 KGHSH and CDR2 LQKENI. The CDR3 sequence is CASSPRSASGRAVGTQYF. In DNA, the CDR3 is TGTGCCAGCTCACCACGGTCCGCTAGCGGGAGGGCCGTCGGGACCCAGTACTTC. The complete variable domain, with remaining parts taken from reference TRBV18 and TRBJ2-5, reads NAGVMQNPRHLVRRRGQEARLRCSPMKGHSHVYWYRQLPEEGLKFMVYLQKENIIDESGMPKERFSAEFPKEGPSILRIQQVVRGDSAAYFCASSPRSASGRAVGTQYFGPGTRLLVL.

V gene TRBV9 combines with J gene TRBJ2-3; D not resolved. V lost 0 bases to trimming and J lost 6 bases, with 5 bases between them. From germline, CDR1 is SGDLS and CDR2 YYNGEE. This CDR3 is built from 12 residues. The CDR3 sequence: CASSVVSDTQYF. CDR3 nucleotide sequence: TGTGCCAGCAGCGTAGTTTCGGATACGCAGTATTTT.

The chain recombines TRBV15 with TRBJ2-4; D is unclear. This CDR3 is 11 amino acids long. Per the germline V gene, CDR1 is LNHNV and CDR2 is YYDKDF (reference sequence). V dropped 3 bases and J dropped 7 bases, with 4 bases sitting between them. The CDR3 DNA reads as TGTGCCACCAGCAGGGGCAACATTCAGTACTTC. Protein: CATSRGNIQYF.

The chain uses TRBV6-5 and TRBJ2-7, with TRBD2 identical over 10 bases. Per germline, CDR1 MNHEY and CDR2 SVGAGI. The CDR3 length is 14 residues. V lost 6 bases to trimming and J lost 3 bases; unmatched junction nucleotides: 5. The CDR3 loop is CASSSGRAFYEQYF. The CDR3, as DNA: TGTGCCAGCAGCAGCGGGAGGGCCTTCTACGAGCAGTACTTC.

The chain couples TRBV3-1 (or the pseudogene TRBV3-2) to TRBJ1-1; D unclear. Germline CDR1 and CDR2: LGHDT and YNNKEL (reference sequence). V lost 4 bases to trimming and J lost 2 bases, with 8 bases between them. The CDR3 totals 13 residues. CDR3 DNA: TGTGCCAGCAGCCTTGGCTTTAACACTGAAGCTTTCTTT. Translation gives CASSLGFNTEAFF.

The rearrangement joins TRBV7-8 to TRBJ2-7, with D perhaps matching TRBD1 (5 bases). CDR3 length: 16 amino acids. Trimming pared 3 bases from V and 0 bases from J, leaving 15 bases between. Germline V CDR1 and CDR2: SGHVS, FQNEAQ. CDR3 coding DNA: TGTGCCAGCAGCTTGGTCTATGGGGCTGACTCCTACGAGCAGTACTTC. Its translation: CASSLVYGADSYEQYF.

The V and J genes are TRBV4-1 and TRBJ2-7, with 7 bases lining up with TRBD1. The CDR3 has 17 residues. Germline-derived CDR1 and CDR2 are MGHRA and YSYEKL. The trim removed 4 bases at V and 3 bases at J, leaving 15 bases unmatched. The CDR3 DNA sequence: TGCGCCAGCAGCCTACAACCCAAGGGGGCAGTAATCTACGAGCAGTACTTC. Protein: CASSLQPKGAVIYEQYF.

This rearrangement joins TRBV5-1 to TRBJ2-3, with D maybe TRBD2 (5 bases). V lost 7 bases and J lost 1, with 19 bases in between. The CDR3 is 16 residues long. Germline CDR1 is SGHRS and CDR2 is YFSETQ. The CDR3, as DNA: TGCGCCAGCTCCCCCCGGGCAGCGGCCCGCACAGATACGCAGTATTTT. Protein product: CASSPRAAARTDTQYF.

This chain links TRBV6-6 with TRBJ2-7; D perhaps matches TRBD1 (6 bases). CDR1 is MNHNY and CDR2 is SVGAGI in the germline V gene (reference sequence). Trimming took off 5 bases at V and 3 bases at J, with 17 bases between the two ends. There are 15 residues in the CDR3. The CDR3 DNA reads TGTGCCAGCAGTAGTCGCGGACAGCAAGACTACGAGCAGTACTTC. It specifies CASSSRGQQDYEQYF.

This chain links TRBV6-2 or TRBV6-3 with TRBJ1-1, with 9 bases identical to TRBD1. The J segment lost 6 bases and the V segment lost 3 bases, leaving 8 bases of the junction unmatched. From germline, CDR1 is MNHEY and CDR2 SVGEGT. The CDR3 covers 15 residues. The CDR3 region is CASSYVGQGIPEAFF. For the CDR3, the DNA is TGTGCCAGCAGTTATGTAGGACAGGGGATCCCTGAAGCTTTCTTT.

This clone has a handful of counts. The rearrangement uses TRBV13 and TRBJ1-6, with TRBD1 matching 9 bases. The CDR3 contains 15 residues. Trimming removed 3 bases from V and 5 bases from J; junction bases left unmatched: 2. The germline gives CDR1 PRHDT, CDR2 FYEKMQ (reference sequence). The CDR3 region is CASSLGQGDNSPLHF. The CDR3 DNA reads TGTGCCAGCAGCTTGGGACAGGGAGATAATTCACCCCTCCACTTT. The full variable domain, its missing parts supplied by reference TRBV13 and TRBJ1-6, is AAGVIQSPRHLIKEKRETATLKCYPIPRHDTVYWYQQGPGQDPQFLISFYEKMQSDKGSIPDRFSAQQFSDYHSELNMSSLELGDSALYFCASSLGQGDNSPLHFGNGTRLTVT.

This chain connects TRBV9 to TRBJ2-5; TRBD2 agrees at 8 bases. The CDR3 spans 17 residues. The germline V gene has CDR1 SGDLS and CDR2 YYNGEE. Germline trimming cut 4 bases from V and 2 bases from J; bases unmatched to any gene: 13. CDR3 in amino acids: CASSPRRSGRFQETQYF. CDR3 nucleotides: TGTGCCAGCAGCCCACGCCGAAGCGGGAGATTTCAAGAGACCCAGTACTTC.

This chain uses TRBV29-1 with TRBJ1-1; weak D call: TRBD1 (5 bases). The V gene's germline CDR1 is SQVTM and CDR2 ANQGSEA. Trimming cost V 2 bases and J 1 base, with 11 bases left between them. This CDR3 has 14 amino acids. CDR3 sequence reads: CSVEWGEGNTEAFF. The CDR3 DNA reads TGCAGCGTTGAATGGGGGGAGGGGAACACTGAAGCTTTCTTT.

This clone has just a few counts. The chain uses TRBV10-3 and TRBJ1-1; possible D gene TRBD1, 5 bases. This CDR3 spans 15 amino acids. Germline CDR1 is ENHRY and CDR2 is SYGVKD. Trimming took off 4 bases at V and 1 base at J, with 13 bases between the two ends. CDR3: CAISGSGRWNTEAFF. The DNA for the CDR3 is TGTGCCATCAGTGGTTCAGGGAGGTGGAACACTGAAGCTTTCTTT.

The chain recombines TRBV28 with TRBJ1-6, with D perhaps matching TRBD1 (5 bases). Trimming removed 2 bases from V and 7 bases from J, with 9 bases in between. The CDR3 contains 14 residues. Per the germline V gene, CDR1 is MDHEN and CDR2 is SYDVKM. The CDR3 here is CASSLAGPNSPLHF. DNA of the CDR3: TGTGCCAGCAGTTTAGCAGGGCCCAATTCACCCCTCCACTTT.

A single count supports this clone. This chain connects TRBV18 to TRBJ1-2; TRBD1 matches 9 bases. Trimming took 2 bases from V and 4 from J; bases not matched to a gene: 5. Germline CDR1 KGHSH, CDR2 LQKENI. This CDR3 is 15 amino acids long. The CDR3 is CASSPDRGSPYGYTF. The CDR3 nucleotides read TGTGCCAGCTCACCAGACAGGGGGTCCCCCTATGGCTACACCTTC.

The chain recombines TRBV9 with TRBJ1-1; D unresolved. V was clipped by 6 bases and J by 5 bases, with 20 bases between them. Germline V gene sequence: CDR1 SGDLS, CDR2 YYNGEE. The CDR3 has 15 amino acids. CDR3 loop: CASTPRLEGRTEAFF. CDR3 DNA: TGTGCCAGCACCCCTAGGTTGGAGGGTAGAACTGAAGCTTTCTTT. Based on the CDR3 plus reference TRBV9 and TRBJ1-1, the full variable domain is DSGVTQTPKHLITATGQRVTLRCSPRSGDLSVYWYQQSLDQGLQFLIQYYNGEERAKGNILERFSAQQFPDLHSELNLSSLELGDSALYFCASTPRLEGRTEAFFGQGTRLTVV.

V and J are TRBV7-6 and TRBJ2-2; the D gene is possibly TRBD2 (5 bases). The CDR3 has 15 amino acids. V dropped 1 base and J dropped 3 bases, with 9 bases sitting between them. The germline V gene has CDR1 SGHVS and CDR2 FNYEAQ. The CDR3 region is CASSLGTLDTGELFF. CDR3 coding DNA: TGTGCCAGCAGCTTAGGGACTTTAGACACCGGGGAGCTGTTTTTT.

This sequence joins TRBV6-5 and TRBJ1-3; D not resolved. V lost 1 base and J lost 1, with 11 bases in between. Germline V lookup: CDR1 MNHEY, CDR2 SVGAGI. The CDR3 loop spans 16 amino acids. For the CDR3, the DNA is TGTGCCAGCAGTTACTATTCTGGGCATTCTGGAAACACCATATATTTT. Its translation: CASSYYSGHSGNTIYF.

This clone was seen just once. The chain is built from TRBV5-1 and TRBJ2-3; 7 nucleotides line up with TRBD2. V dropped 2 bases and J dropped 5; count of bases not matched to a gene: 2. This CDR3 is built from 13 residues. Germline CDR1 SGHRS, CDR2 YFSETQ. The CDR3 is CASSLSGEDTQYF. CDR3 bases: TGCGCCAGCAGCTTAAGCGGGGAAGATACGCAGTATTTT.

The chain employs TRBV3-1 (or the pseudogene TRBV3-2) and TRBJ1-2; maybe TRBD1 (5 bases). The V and J ends lost 3 bases and 3 bases respectively, with 11 bases between them. Germline V gene lookup returns CDR1 LGHDT and CDR2 YNNKEL (reference sequence). CDR3 length: 14 amino acids. CDR3 amino acids: CASSHSGSDYGYTF. CDR3 coding DNA: TGTGCCAGCAGCCATTCAGGGTCGGACTATGGCTACACCTTC.

V usage is TRBV7-2 and J usage is TRBJ2-6; D is perhaps TRBD1 (7 bases). There are 19 residues in the CDR3. V lost 2 bases to trimming and J lost 0 bases, with 17 bases between them. CDR1 is SGHTA and CDR2 is FQGNSA in the germline V gene. CDR3 nucleotide sequence: TGTGCCAGCAGCTTAAGGAGGGACAGAAGATTCTCTGGGGCCAACGTCCTGACTTTC. Amino acid sequence: CASSLRRDRRFSGANVLTF.

The chain is built from TRBV7-3 and TRBJ2-1; 10 nucleotides line up with TRBD2. Trimming removed 9 bases from V and 7 bases from J; junction bases left unmatched: 6. Looked up from germline, CDR1 is SGHTA and CDR2 is FQGTGA. CDR3 length equals 13 residues. The CDR3 region is CASALAGANEQFF. CDR3 coding DNA: TGTGCCAGTGCCCTAGCGGGAGCTAATGAGCAGTTCTTC.

The chain has TRBV29-1 and TRBJ2-5, with 8 bases that match TRBD2. The V segment lost 7 bases and the J segment 3 bases; nucleotides outside the gene matches: 16. The length of the CDR3 is 16 residues. The V gene's germline CDR1 is SQVTM and CDR2 ANQGSEA. The CDR3 DNA sequence: TGCAGCGCCCTAGTCGGCGGCGGGAGGTGGGAAGAGACCCAGTACTTC. Translation: CSALVGGGRWEETQYF. The variable domain in full, completed from reference TRBV29-1 and TRBJ2-5, reads SAVISQKPSRDICQRGTSLTIQCQVDSQVTMMFWYRQQPGQSLTLIATANQGSEATYESGFVIDKFPISRPNLTFSTLTVSNMSPEDSSIYLCSALVGGGRWEETQYFGPGTRLLVL.

V and J are TRBV28 and TRBJ2-1, with 14 bases matching TRBD2. V shed 5 bases, J shed 4 bases, and the junction held 10 bases outside the gene matches. CDR3 length equals 18 residues. Germline V gene sequence: CDR1 MDHEN, CDR2 SYDVKM. The CDR3 protein is CASSGYWTSGRRYNEQFF. The CDR3 bases are TGTGCCAGCAGTGGATACTGGACTAGCGGGAGGAGGTACAATGAGCAGTTCTTC.

This chain uses TRBV5-6 with TRBJ1-5; D perhaps matches TRBD1 (6 bases). V gave up 4 bases and J gave up 5 bases, with 13 bases separating them. Germline CDR1 SGHDT, CDR2 YYEEEE. This CDR3 spans 14 amino acids. CDR3 DNA: TGTGCCAGCAGCAAACAGGGTTCACATCAGCCCCAGCATTTT. Residues: CASSKQGSHQPQHF.